This T cell receptor (beta chain) was sequenced during a study of T-cell memory formation after mild COVID-19. This clonotype occurred a few times. The antigen remains unidentified. Study conclusions and caveats: A second wave expanding day 15 to 37 was CD4+-biased; contracting clones were balanced.

The V end lost 8 bases, the J end lost 0 bases, and 13 bases lay between the germline ends. From germline, CDR1 is SGHVS and CDR2 FNYEAQ. This CDR3 has 14 residues. Each CDR3 protein is one row after TCRdb ran MiXCR on the 5' RACE reads. The repertoire holds roughly 450,000 distinct CDR3 sequences, about 20% seen once, with roughly 12% in the top ten. Material: PBMCs or a T cell subset sorted from them (not recorded which). This sequence originates from an adult woman who had mild COVID-19 (a few samples of this study predate the infection). Cell type and time point are not known. This chain connects TRBV7-6 to TRBJ2-5; D may match TRBD1 or TRBD2 (5 bases each). The CDR3 bases are TGTGCCAGCGGGGCTAGCCTGTACCAAGAGACCCAGTACTTC. Translation gives CASGASLYQETQYF.